This TCR beta chain was sequenced for a study of blood T cell repertoires in COVID-19. Libraries were prepared by immunoSEQ multiplex PCR; TCRdb keeps only in-frame clonotypes and omits some of them. The data hold approximately 220,000 clones, with 80% to 90% observed a single time. V shed 3 bases and J 6 bases; nucleotides not matched to a gene: 4. The CDR3 is 15 amino acids. CDR1 and CDR2 (germline): LNHDA, SQIVND (reference sequence). The gene calls are TRBV19 and TRBJ2-1, with TRBD1 matching 11 bases. The sequence was obtained from a woman aged 25 to 39 who had been exposed to COVID-19. The sequencing input was PBMCs or T cells enriched from blood (not recorded which). The CDR3 region is CASSMVGQGANEQFF. CDR3 DNA sequence: TGTGCCAGTAGTATGGTTGGACAGGGGGCCAATGAGCAGTTCTTC. Full variable domain (outside the CDR3, taken from reference TRBV19 and TRBJ2-1): DGGITQSPKYLFRKEGQNVTLSCEQNLNHDAMYWYRQDPGQGLRLIYYSQIVNDFQKGDIAEGYSVSREKKESFPLTVTSAQKNPTAFYLCASSMVGQGANEQFFGPGTRLTVL.